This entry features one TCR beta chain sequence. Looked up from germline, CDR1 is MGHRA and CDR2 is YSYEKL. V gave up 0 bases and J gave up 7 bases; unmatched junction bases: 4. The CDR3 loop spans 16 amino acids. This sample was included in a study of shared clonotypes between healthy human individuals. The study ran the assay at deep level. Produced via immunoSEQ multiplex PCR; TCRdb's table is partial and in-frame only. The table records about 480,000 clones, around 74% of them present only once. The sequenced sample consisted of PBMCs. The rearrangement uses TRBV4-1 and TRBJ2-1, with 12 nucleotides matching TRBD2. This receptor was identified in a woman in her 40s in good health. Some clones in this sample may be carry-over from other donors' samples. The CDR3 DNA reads TGCGCCAGCAGCCAAGATCCAACTAGCGGGAGGAATGAGCAGTTCTTC. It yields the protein CASSQDPTSGRNEQFF.